The T cell receptor (beta chain) under discussion was sequenced for a study of blood T cell repertoires in COVID-19. Some clones are missing from TCRdb's copy, which holds only in-frame ones; the method was immunoSEQ multiplex PCR. The sample consists of fewer than 400,000 clones, more than 85% of them appearing once. Input material: PBMCs or T cells enriched from blood (not recorded which). The clonotype originates from a woman in her thirties who had recovered from COVID-19.

The CDR3 loop is CASSQFEGTYEQYF. Here the CDR3 DNA reads TGTGCCAGCAGCCAGTTCGAGGGCACCTACGAGCAGTACTTC. This chain uses TRBV28 with TRBJ2-7, with TRBD2 as a possible D gene (5 bases). Per germline, CDR1 MDHEN and CDR2 SYDVKM. The germline V and J ends were trimmed by 6 bases and 2 bases, with 14 bases remaining between them. The CDR3 is made up of 14 amino acids.